Reported below is one T cell receptor beta chain. What it binds is not known. TCRdb independently ran MiXCR on the RACE reads; one entry per CDR3 protein. This table has about 110,000 distinct CDR3 sequences, approximately 12% appearing once. This sample stems from a study of human T cells and chemical hapten exposure. Whole-study results and caveats: While controls formed fewer of them, expanded TCRs formed significantly more large CDR3 similarity clusters.

Described time point: pre-sensitization, week 0. The treatment was: therapeutic diphenylcyclopropenone sensitization with weekly scalp DPC. Samples of blood were obtained prior to the application of each patch test. Trimming left V 7 bases short and J 1 base short, with 4 bases between. This CDR3 has 13 amino acids. Germline V CDR1 and CDR2: KGHDR, SFDVKD. Sequencing used whole blood, obtained in connection with sensitization to the hapten diphenylcyclopropenone (DPC). The J gene is TRBJ2-6, the V gene TRBV24-1, with D unresolved. The sequence was obtained from a woman aged 50 to 65 with alopecia areata. Some clones in this sample may be carry-over from other donors' samples. The CDR3, as DNA: TGTGCCACCAGCGGGTCTGGGGCCAACGTCCTGACTTTC. This translates into CATSGSGANVLTF.